The rows below give T cell receptor beta chains drawn from one sample of a study of neoadjuvant anti-PD-1 for oral cavity cancer. Clones were sequenced by immunoSEQ multiplex PCR, and TCRdb holds only the in-frame ones, with some missing. Altogether about 72,000 clones are present, around 83% being singletons, with the ten largest covering around 3.2%. The source was PBMCs, collected before nivolumab (anti-PD-1) treatment. Receptor source: a person aged 40 to 85 with oral cavity squamous cell carcinoma. Both conserved end residues are part of each CDR3. Each record gives: J gene, D gene, V gene, clone size, CDR3 DNA, CDR3 protein. A D gene is named only where the DNA matches it firmly. Size values are once, few and many counts, or a class for expanded clones, and some rows have none.

>TRBJ2-5|-|TRBV11-2|-
TGTGCCAGCAGCTTAAATTCCCGGGCAGAGACCCAGTACTTC
CASSLNSRAETQYF
>TRBJ2-1|-|TRBV5-1|-
TGCGCCAGCAGCTTGGTTCCAGGGACCTATGAGCAGTTCTTC
CASSLVPGTYEQFF
>TRBJ1-6|-|TRBV19|-
TGTGCCAGTAGTATAAGGGGTAGGGCACCCCTCCACTTT
CASSIRGRAPLHF
>TRBJ1-6|-|TRBV18|-
TGTGCCAGCTCACCCACATCATTCCCCTACGGCGCTAATTCACCCCTCCACTTT
CASSPTSFPYGANSPLHF
>TRBJ1-4|-|TRBV20-1|-
TGCAGTGCTAGTGGTCGCGAAAAACTGTTTTTT
CSASGREKLFF
>TRBJ1-1|-|TRBV13|-
TGTGCCAGCAGCCAATCAGTGAACACTGAAGCTTTCTTT
CASSQSVNTEAFF
>TRBJ2-2|-|TRBV10-1|-
TGCGCCAGCAGTGAGACAGGGTCGGCCGGGGAGCTGTTTTTT
CASSETGSAGELFF
>TRBJ1-3|-|TRBV9|few
TGTGCCAGCAGCGTAGGACCGGACTACTCTGGAAACACCATATATTTT
CASSVGPDYSGNTIYF
>TRBJ1-1|-|TRBV7-9|-
TGTGCCAGCAGCTTAGGGGGATGGGGAGGATACACTGAAACTTTCTTT
CASSLGGWGGYTETFF
>TRBJ2-3|-|TRBV6-6|-
TGTGCCAGCAGTTCCCGGACGGGGAGCACAGATACGCAGTATTTT
CASSSRTGSTDTQYF
>TRBJ2-7|-|TRBV10-3|-
TGTGCCATCAGCGCAGGGGATTGGTACAAGAAACTAGACGAGCAGTACTTC
CAISAGDWYKKLDEQYF
>TRBJ2-7|-|TRBV25-1|-
TGTGCCAGCAGTGAATCTAAACGTCCGGGGAACTACGAGCAGTACTTC
CASSESKRPGNYEQYF
>TRBJ1-1|-|TRBV7-3|-
TGTGCCAGCAGCTGGGGCACGAACACTGAAGCTTTCTTT
CASSWGTNTEAFF
>TRBJ2-5|-|TRBV2|-
TGTGCCAGCAGTGAAGCGCTTCTGGGGGGAAAACAAGAGACCCAGTACTTC
CASSEALLGGKQETQYF
>TRBJ2-2|TRBD2|TRBV15|-
TGTGCCACCAGCAGAGGCGGAAGCGGGAGACACACCGGGGAGCTGTTTTTT
CATSRGGSGRHTGELFF
>TRBJ1-5|-|TRBV7-8|-
TGTGCCAGCAGCTTAGCTCGGCGAGGGTTTAGCAATCAGCCCCAGCATTTT
CASSLARRGFSNQPQHF
>TRBJ2-2|TRBD2|TRBV28|-
TGTGCCAGCAGTTTATTGAGCTGGACTAGCGGGAGCGCCGGGGAGCTGTTTTTT
CASSLLSWTSGSAGELFF
>TRBJ2-7|-|TRBV4-1|-
TGCGCCAGCAGCCAAGTGGAGCGGATGAACTACGAGCAGTACTTC
CASSQVERMNYEQYF
>TRBJ2-3|-|TRBV20-1|-
TGCAGTGCTAGCACAGATACGCAGTATTTT
CSASTDTQYF
>TRBJ2-7|-|TRBV5-4|-
TGTGCCAGCAGCTTGAAGCAGGGAGGTTCCTACGAGCAGTACTTC
CASSLKQGGSYEQYF
>TRBJ1-2|-|TRBV7-2|-
TGTGCCAGCAGCTTATCGGCGGGTCACCTAAACTATGGCTACACCTTC
CASSLSAGHLNYGYTF
>TRBJ1-6|-|TRBV30|once
TGTGCCTGGTCACCTCCAAGGGGTTCACCCCTCCACTTT
CAWSPPRGSPLHF
>TRBJ2-1|-|TRBV11-2|once
TGTGCCAGCAGCTTAGATAGAAAGTGGCAGGGTGGGTTCTTC
CASSLDRKWQGGFF
>TRBJ2-1|TRBD2|TRBV10-1|-
TGCGCCAGCAGTAGGAGCGGGGCCGTCAATGAGCAGTTCTTC
CASSRSGAVNEQFF
>TRBJ1-3|TRBD1|TRBV7-6|-
TGTGCCAGCAGCTTAGGAACAGGGGTGATAAACACCATATATTTT
CASSLGTGVINTIYF
>TRBJ1-2|TRBD1|TRBV30|few
TGTGCCTGGAGTGTATCCCGGACAGGTGGTGGCTACACCTTC
CAWSVSRTGGGYTF
>TRBJ2-6|-|TRBV5-6|-
TGTGCCAGCAGCTGGGGCCGTGGGGCCAACGTCCTGACTTTC
CASSWGRGANVLTF
>TRBJ2-1|TRBD1|TRBV5-4|-
TGTGCCAGCAGGGACTCGGGGACAGGGGTGGGCAATGAGCAGTTCTTC
CASRDSGTGVGNEQFF
>TRBJ1-1|TRBD1|TRBV13|-
TGTGCCAGCAGGGGACAGGGTTTAATGAACACTGAAGCTTTCTTT
CASRGQGLMNTEAFF
>TRBJ2-5|-|TRBV7-3|-
TGTGCCAGCAGCTTATCCGCGGGAGAGACCCAGTACTTC
CASSLSAGETQYF
>TRBJ2-7|-|TRBV29-1|-
TGCAGCGTTGCCAGGGAGTCCGAGCAGTACTTC
CSVARESEQYF
>TRBJ1-1|-|TRBV30|-
TGTGCCTGGAGTTTGCCCTCCACGGACAGAAACACTGAAGCTTTCTTT
CAWSLPSTDRNTEAFF
>TRBJ2-3|-|TRBV10-3|-
TGTGCCATCAGTGAACACCGGGAAACAGATACGCAGTATTTT
CAISEHRETDTQYF
>TRBJ2-1|TRBD2|TRBV12-5|-
TGTGCTAGTGGTTTGGTCGGGATAGCGGGAGTACGGGAGCAGTTCTTC
CASGLVGIAGVREQFF
>TRBJ1-4|-|TRBV4-1|-
TGCGCCAGCAGCCAAAACCTAGTGGAAAAACTGTTTTTT
CASSQNLVEKLFF
>TRBJ2-7|TRBD1|TRBV5-1|-
TGCGCCAGCAGCTTGGGTTGGACAGGGGGCGACGAGCAGTACTTC
CASSLGWTGGDEQYF
>TRBJ2-7|TRBD1|TRBV7-9|-
TGTGCCAGCAGCCGAACAGGGGGCCCAAACTACGAGCAGTACTTC
CASSRTGGPNYEQYF
>TRBJ1-5|TRBD1|TRBV2|once
TGTGCCAGCAGTGGGGGACAGACCAGACAGCCCCAGCATTTT
CASSGGQTRQPQHF
>TRBJ2-2|-|TRBV5-8|once
TGTGCCAGCAGGGGCTTTTCCGGGGAGCTGTTTTTT
CASRGFSGELFF
>TRBJ1-4|-|TRBV29-1|once
TGCAGCGTTGCTGCCGGGACCGCGAATGAAAAACTGTTTTTT
CSVAAGTANEKLFF
>TRBJ2-2|-|TRBV5-6|-
TGTGCCAGCAGCTTGGCGGGATTGGACACCGGGGAGCTGTTTTTT
CASSLAGLDTGELFF
>TRBJ1-1|-|TRBV28|-
TGTGCCAGCAGTTTATATGGCGCATACACTGAAGCTTTCTTT
CASSLYGAYTEAFF
>TRBJ2-7|TRBD2|TRBV7-2|-
TGTGCCAGCAGCCGACCTCGCGGGAGCGAGCAGTACTTC
CASSRPRGSEQYF
>TRBJ2-2|-|TRBV9|-
TGTGCCAGCAGCGTAGTAGGGGCCGGGGAGCTGTTTTTT
CASSVVGAGELFF
>TRBJ1-1|-|TRBV11-2|-
TGTGCCAGCAGCACGGCACTATTAGACACTGAAGCTTTCTTT
CASSTALLDTEAFF
>TRBJ1-1|-|TRBV5-5|-
TGTGCCAGCAGCGAACAGGGAGACACTGAAGCTTTCTTT
CASSEQGDTEAFF
>TRBJ2-3|TRBD2|TRBV4-1|-
TGCGCCAGCAGCCCGACCCTAGCGGGGAGCACAGATACGCAGTATTTT
CASSPTLAGSTDTQYF
>TRBJ2-2|-|TRBV7-7|-
TGTGCTAGCAGCTTAGTATCAGCCACCGGGGAGCTGTTTTTT
CASSLVSATGELFF
>TRBJ2-5|-|TRBV29-1|-
TGCAGCGCTACGAGAGGGAGTGGGATTGGGGAGACCCAGTACTTC
CSATRGSGIGETQYF
>TRBJ2-7|TRBD2|TRBV7-8|-
TGTGCCAGCAGCTTAGCCTCGGGACTAGTTCGCGAGCAGTACTTC
CASSLASGLVREQYF
>TRBJ1-6|-|TRBV27|-
TGTGCCAGCAGTTGGGGAGGGGGGCCAGTTAATTCACCCCTCCACTTT
CASSWGGGPVNSPLHF
>TRBJ1-2|-|TRBV11-2|-
TGTGCCAGCAGCTTCAGGGCTCAGGGTGGCTACACCTTC
CASSFRAQGGYTF
>TRBJ2-5|-|TRBV7-9|once
TGTGCCAGCAGCCCCCTGGACCCCCCGGGGGAGACCCAGTACTTC
CASSPLDPPGETQYF
>TRBJ2-7|-|TRBV6-1|-
TGTGCCAGCAGTGAAGCGCTTCGTAGCCTTAGCTCCTACGAGCAGTACTTC
CASSEALRSLSSYEQYF
>TRBJ2-2|TRBD1|TRBV4-1|-
TGCGCCAGCAGCCAAGGGGGACAGGGAAAGATTGCCGGGGAGCTGTTTTTT
CASSQGGQGKIAGELFF